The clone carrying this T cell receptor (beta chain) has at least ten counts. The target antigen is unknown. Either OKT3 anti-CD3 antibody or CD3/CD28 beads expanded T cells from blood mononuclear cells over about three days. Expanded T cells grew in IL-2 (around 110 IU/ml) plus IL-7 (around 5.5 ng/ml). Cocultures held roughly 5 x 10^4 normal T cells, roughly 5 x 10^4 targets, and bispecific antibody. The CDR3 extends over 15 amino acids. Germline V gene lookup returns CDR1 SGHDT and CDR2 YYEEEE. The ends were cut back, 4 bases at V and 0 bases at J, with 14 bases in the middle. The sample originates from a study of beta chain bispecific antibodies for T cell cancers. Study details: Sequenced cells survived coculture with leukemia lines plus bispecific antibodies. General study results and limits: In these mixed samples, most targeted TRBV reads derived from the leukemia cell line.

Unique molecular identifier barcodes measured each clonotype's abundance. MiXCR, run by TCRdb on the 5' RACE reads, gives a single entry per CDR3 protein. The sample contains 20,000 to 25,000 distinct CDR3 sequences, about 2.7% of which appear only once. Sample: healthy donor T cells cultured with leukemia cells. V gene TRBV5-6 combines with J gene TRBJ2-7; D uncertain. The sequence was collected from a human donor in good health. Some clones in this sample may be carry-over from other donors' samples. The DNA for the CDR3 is TGTGCCAGCAGCCCCTTCTATGCGAGCTCCTACGAGCAGTACTTC. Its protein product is CASSPFYASSYEQYF.